Reported below is one TCR beta chain. Its antigen is undetermined. Germline assignment: CDR1 SEHNR and CDR2 FQNEAQ (reference sequence). Trimming removed 1 base from V and 3 bases from J, with 13 bases in between. This CDR3 is built from 16 residues. Only in-frame clones appear in the TCRdb table, and some are missing; sequencing was by immunoSEQ multiplex PCR. The data show about 2 million clones, roughly 94% seen once. This sample was included in a study of shared clonotypes between healthy human individuals. Across the study: A donor's plate count was three for CD4 naive and three for CD4 memory; CD8 naive had two and CD8 memory one.

It was CD45RO-negative cells, positively selected for CCR7, that made up naive CD8 cells, with terminally differentiated effector memory CD45RA+ cells excluded. Findings and caveats of the study: Specimens sampled were limited to blood, with tissue repertoires likely differing.

The gene calls are TRBV7-9 and TRBJ1-5, with D unclear. The TCR sequence derives from a man younger than 30 in good health. The sample was naive CD8+ T cells sorted from blood. In DNA form, the CDR3 reads TGTGCCAGCAGCTTAGATACGACAAACTTCAATCAGCCCCAGCATTTT. As protein: CASSLDTTNFNQPQHF. Supplemented by reference TRBV7-9 and TRBJ1-5, the full variable domain reads DTGVSQNPRHKITKRGQNVTFRCDPISEHNRLYWYRQTLGQGPEFLTYFQNEAQLEKSRLLSDRFSAERPKGSFSTLEIQRTEQGDSAMYLCASSLDTTNFNQPQHFGDGTRLSIL.